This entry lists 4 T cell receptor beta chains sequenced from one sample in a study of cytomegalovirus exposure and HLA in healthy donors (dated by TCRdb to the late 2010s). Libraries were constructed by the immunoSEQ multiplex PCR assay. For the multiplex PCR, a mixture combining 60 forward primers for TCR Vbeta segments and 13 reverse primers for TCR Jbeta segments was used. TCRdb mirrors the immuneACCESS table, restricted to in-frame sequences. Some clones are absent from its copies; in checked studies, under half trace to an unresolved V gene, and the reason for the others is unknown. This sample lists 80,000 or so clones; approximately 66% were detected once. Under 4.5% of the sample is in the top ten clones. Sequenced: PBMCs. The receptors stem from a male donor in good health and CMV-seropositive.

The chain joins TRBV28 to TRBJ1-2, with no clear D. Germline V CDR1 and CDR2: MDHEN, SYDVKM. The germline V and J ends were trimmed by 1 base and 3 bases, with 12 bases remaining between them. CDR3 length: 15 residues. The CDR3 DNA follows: TGTGCCAGCAGTTTATTGGCCCCCGCCGACTATGGCTACACCTTC. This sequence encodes CASSLLAPADYGYTF.

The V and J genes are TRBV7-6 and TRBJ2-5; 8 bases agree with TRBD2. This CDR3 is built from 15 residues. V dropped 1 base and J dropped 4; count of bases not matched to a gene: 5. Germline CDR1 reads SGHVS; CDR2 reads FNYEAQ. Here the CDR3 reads CASSLDPGGGETQYF. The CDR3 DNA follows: TGTGCCAGCAGCTTAGACCCCGGGGGGGGAGAGACCCAGTACTTC.

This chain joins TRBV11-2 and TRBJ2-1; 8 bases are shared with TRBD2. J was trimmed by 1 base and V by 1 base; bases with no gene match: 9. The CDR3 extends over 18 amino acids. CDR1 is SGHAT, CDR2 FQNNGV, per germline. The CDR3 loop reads CASSLGEMAGGSYNEQFF. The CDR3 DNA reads TGTGCCAGCAGCTTAGGGGAGATGGCGGGAGGTTCCTACAATGAGCAGTTCTTC.

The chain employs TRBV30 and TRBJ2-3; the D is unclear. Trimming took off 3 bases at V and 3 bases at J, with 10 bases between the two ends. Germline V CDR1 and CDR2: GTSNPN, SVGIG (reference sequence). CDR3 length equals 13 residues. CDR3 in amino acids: CAWSYYSTDTQYF. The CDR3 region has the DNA TGTGCCTGGAGCTATTACTCGACAGATACGCAGTATTTT.